These 27 T cell receptor beta chains originate from one sample sequenced in a study of T cells in Graves' hyperthyroidism and ophthalmopathy. Using RNA transcripts as the source, TCR beta CDR3 regions were amplified. RT-PCR in the first round (using the HTBI primer set) targeted the TCR CDR3. Via MiXCR, TCRdb re-called the multiplex PCR reads, giving one row per CDR3 protein. Among about 500,000 distinct CDR3 sequences listed, about 15% were seen once. Sequences were obtained from blood. All receptors come from a woman aged 18 to 35 with Graves' ophthalmopathy.

This clonotype appeared many times. CDR3 amino acids: CASSEFDSSYGYTF. CDR3 DNA sequence: TGTGCCAGCAGTGAATTCGACAGCAGCTATGGCTACACCTTC. V and J are TRBV6-1 and TRBJ1-2; D is possibly TRBD1 (5 bases). V lost 2 bases and J lost 4, with 11 bases in between. The CDR3 totals 14 residues. Germline loops: CDR1 MNHNS, CDR2 SASEGT.

The CDR3 sequence is CASSQLAGGHYNEQFF. In DNA form, the CDR3 reads TGTGCCAGCAGTCAACTAGCGGGAGGCCACTACAATGAGCAGTTCTTC. The chain is built from TRBV27 and TRBJ2-1; TRBD2 agrees at 12 bases. The V gene end was trimmed by 5 bases and the J gene end by 3 bases; junction bases not matched to a gene: 5. Germline CDR1 is MNHEY and CDR2 is SMNVEV (reference sequence). This CDR3 is built from 16 residues.

J is TRBJ1-5 and V is TRBV7-9; 9 positions agree with TRBD1. This CDR3 comprises 16 residues. Germline CDR1 SEHNR, CDR2 FQNEAQ (reference sequence). The V segment lost 5 bases and the J segment 3 bases; nucleotides outside the gene matches: 8. The CDR3 spells CASSQRDRVLNQPQHF. The CDR3 DNA follows: TGTGCCAGCAGCCAACGGGACAGGGTACTCAATCAGCCCCAGCATTTT.

V gene TRBV29-1 combines with J gene TRBJ1-2; TRBD1 matches at 7 bases. After removal of 5 bases from V and 3 bases from J, the junction contained 3 bases not matched to a gene. Germline V gene lookup returns CDR1 SQVTM and CDR2 ANQGSEA. The CDR3 loop spans 12 amino acids. This chain's CDR3 is CSVYDRDYGYTF. The CDR3 nucleotides read TGCAGCGTTTACGACAGGGACTATGGCTACACCTTC.

This rearrangement joins TRBV19 to TRBJ2-1, with 13 bases matching TRBD2. After removal of 3 bases from V and 5 bases from J, the junction contained 7 bases not matched to a gene. CDR1 is LNHDA, CDR2 SQIVND, per germline (reference sequence). The CDR3 extends over 17 amino acids. As DNA, the CDR3 is TGTGCCAGTAGTATTACTAGCGGGAGGGCAGGAAACAATGAGCAGTTCTTC. Translating gives CASSITSGRAGNNEQFF.

The chain joins TRBV28 to TRBJ2-7; D unclear. V shed 2 bases and J shed 6 bases, with 17 bases lying between them. CDR1 MDHEN and CDR2 SYDVKM come from the germline V gene. This CDR3 has 15 amino acids. In DNA, the CDR3 is TGTGCCAGCAGTTTACTCCCCTCCCTAACCAGCGAGCAGTACTTC. This gives the protein CASSLLPSLTSEQYF. Filled out from reference TRBV28 and TRBJ2-7, the complete variable domain reads DVKVTQSSRYLVKRTGEKVFLECVQDMDHENMFWYRQDPGLGLRLIYFSYDVKMKEKGDIPEGYSVSREKKERFSLILESASTNQTSMYLCASSLLPSLTSEQYFGPGTRLTVT.

With respect to this clonotype: This could be a read error, since a much larger clone is one nucleotide away. The chain recombines TRBV28 with TRBJ2-7; 13 positions agree with TRBD2. The CDR3 is 19 amino acids. Unmatched junction bases numbered 20, after V lost 8 bases and J lost 4 bases. The germline gives CDR1 MDHEN, CDR2 SYDVKM. The CDR3 sequence is CASRYYHTKLAGGPYEQYF. The CDR3 DNA reads as TGTGCCAGCCGTTACTACCATACCAAACTAGCGGGAGGGCCTTACGAGCAGTACTTC.

This clonotype was counted only a few times. CDR3 in amino acids: CASSISGTGNGYTF. The DNA for the CDR3 is TGTGCCAGCAGCATCTCCGGGACAGGGAATGGCTACACCTTC. The chain links TRBV9 to TRBJ1-2; 9 bases line up with TRBD1. The CDR3 is 14 amino acids. V shed 4 bases, J shed 6 bases, and the junction held 7 bases outside the gene matches. Germline V CDR1 and CDR2: SGDLS, YYNGEE. The full variable domain, its missing parts supplied by reference TRBV9 and TRBJ1-2, is DSGVTQTPKHLITATGQRVTLRCSPRSGDLSVYWYQQSLDQGLQFLIQYYNGEERAKGNILERFSAQQFPDLHSELNLSSLELGDSALYFCASSISGTGNGYTFGSGTRLTVV.

This clonotype was seen only a few times. The V call is TRBV30, the J call TRBJ2-1, with 11 bases matching TRBD2. V shed 8 bases, J shed 6 bases, and the junction held 9 bases outside the gene matches. The CDR3 sequence is 14 residues long. The germline V gene encodes CDR1 GTSNPN and CDR2 SVGIG (reference sequence). The CDR3 nucleotides are TGTGCCGGTTGGGGTAGCGGGAGGGTCAATGAGCAGTTCTTC. Translated, it gives CAGWGSGRVNEQFF.

At least ten counts were recorded for this clonotype. The chain links TRBV12-3 or TRBV12-4 to TRBJ1-1; 7 bases fit TRBD1. This CDR3 spans 17 amino acids. With V trimmed by 7 bases and J by 0 bases, 14 bases remained unmatched. CDR3 protein: CASTPRRQGLVNTEAFF. The CDR3 DNA reads TGTGCCAGCACCCCCCGGAGACAGGGTTTAGTGAACACTGAAGCTTTCTTT.

Concerning this clonotype: This may be a read error: a much more frequent sequence differs by one nucleotide. The chain joins TRBV2 to TRBJ2-1, with D possibly being TRBD1 or TRBD2 (6 bases each). The germline gives CDR1 SNHLY, CDR2 FYNNEI. CDR3 length: 13 residues. Here the CDR3 reads CTSERQEGHEQFF. CDR3 nucleotide sequence: TGTACCAGCGAGAGACAGGAGGGCCATGAGCAGTTCTTC.

The chain joins TRBV20-1 to TRBJ2-7; TRBD2 agrees at 7 bases. V lost 1 base, J lost 4 bases, and 7 bases stayed unmatched. Germline V gene data show CDR1 as DFQATT and CDR2 as SNEGSKA (reference sequence). CDR3 length: 14 residues. In nucleotides, the CDR3 is TGCAGTGCTAGAGGGTTGGGGGGGGATTACGAGCAGTACTTC. Amino acid sequence: CSARGLGGDYEQYF.

The table lists this clonotype with many counts. This sequence joins TRBV30 and TRBJ1-1; D remains unclear. V dropped 4 bases and J dropped 8 bases, with 11 bases sitting between them. The CDR3 contains 11 residues. Per the germline V gene, CDR1 is GTSNPN and CDR2 is SVGIG (reference sequence). The CDR3 reads CAWTRSYEAFF. The CDR3 nucleotides are TGTGCCTGGACCCGATCTTACGAAGCTTTCTTT. Complete variable domain (other parts from reference TRBV30 and TRBJ1-1): SQTIHQWPATLVQPVGSPLSLECTVEGTSNPNLYWYRQAAGRGLQLLFYSVGIGQISSEVPQNLSASRPQDRQFILSSKKLLLSDSGFYLCAWTRSYEAFFGQGTRLTVV.

This chain links TRBV11-2 with TRBJ2-1; D may be TRBD2 (5 bases). Deletions cut 8 bases from V and 0 bases from J, with 11 bases between. Per the germline V gene, CDR1 is SGHAT and CDR2 is FQNNGV. The CDR3 loop spans 14 amino acids. CDR3 protein: CASYLGSSYNEQFF. For the CDR3, the DNA is TGTGCCAGCTACCTAGGGAGCTCCTACAATGAGCAGTTCTTC.

This clonotype occurred many times. V usage is TRBV24-1 and J usage is TRBJ2-1; TRBD2 might be the D (5 bases). The CDR3 sequence is 17 residues long. CDR1 KGHDR and CDR2 SFDVKD come from the germline V gene. V shed 6 bases and J shed 4 bases, with 21 bases lying between them. The CDR3 DNA sequence: TGTGCCACCAGTTCAAGGAGGACGGAGCTTTCTTACAATGAGCAGTTCTTC. It yields the protein CATSSRRTELSYNEQFF.

CDR3 protein: CASSFRTFYEQYF. In nucleotides, the CDR3 is TGTGCCAGCAGCTTCAGGACATTCTACGAGCAGTACTTC. The chain uses TRBV7-9 and TRBJ2-7; D may be TRBD1 (5 bases). CDR1 and CDR2 (germline): SEHNR, FQNEAQ (reference sequence). V lost 3 bases to trimming and J lost 3 bases, with 9 bases between them. The CDR3 length is 13 residues. Drawing the rest from reference TRBV7-9 and TRBJ2-7, the complete variable domain is DTGVSQNPRHKITKRGQNVTFRCDPISEHNRLYWYRQTLGQGPEFLTYFQNEAQLEKSRLLSDRFSAERPKGSFSTLEIQRTEQGDSAMYLCASSFRTFYEQYFGPGTRLTVT.

The chain carries TRBV5-8 and TRBJ2-3; no reliable D call. CDR3 length: 16 residues. Trimming removed 4 bases from V and 0 bases from J, with 15 bases in between. The germline gives CDR1 SGHTS, CDR2 YDEGEE. CDR3 in amino acids: CASSPPSGPSTDTQYF. The CDR3 bases are TGTGCCAGCAGCCCACCTAGTGGCCCTAGCACAGATACGCAGTATTTT.

The chain uses TRBV6-5 and TRBJ1-1, with D unclear. Germline V gives CDR1 MNHEY, CDR2 SVGAGI. There are 12 residues in the CDR3. Trimming left V 0 bases short and J 5 bases short, with 4 bases between. The CDR3 sequence is CASSYSMTEAFF. The CDR3 DNA sequence: TGTGCCAGCAGTTACTCGATGACTGAAGCTTTCTTT.

V gene TRBV4-3 combines with J gene TRBJ2-7; D is unresolved. Germline V gene lookup returns CDR1 LGHNA and CDR2 YSLEER. The CDR3 is made up of 13 amino acids. The ends were cut back, 1 base at V and 4 bases at J, with 8 bases in the middle. CDR3 in amino acids: CASSQGSGYEQYF. CDR3 in DNA: TGCGCCAGCAGCCAAGGATCCGGATACGAGCAGTACTTC.

This clonotype has at least ten counts. The rearrangement links TRBV2 to TRBJ1-6, with TRBD1 identical over 7 bases. The CDR3 consists of 14 residues. Losses at the gene ends were 2 bases for V and 11 bases for J; bases not matched to a gene: 6. Germline V gene data show CDR1 as SNHLY and CDR2 as FYNNEI. The CDR3 protein is CASSEMPGGPPLHF. The CDR3 coding sequence is TGTGCCAGCAGTGAAATGCCAGGGGGTCCACCCCTCCACTTT.

This chain joins TRBV27 and TRBJ2-5, with D tentatively TRBD2 (5 bases). CDR1 is MNHEY, CDR2 SMNVEV, per germline (reference sequence). The CDR3 is 14 residues long. Trimming stripped 1 base from V and 4 bases from J, with 10 bases between. The CDR3 DNA reads TGTGCCAGCAGTTTATACGGACTGGGAGAGACCCAGTACTTC. Encoded protein: CASSLYGLGETQYF.

In regard to this clonotype: The junction and the germline gene differ at one end; a read error may be behind it. The chain couples TRBV4-1 to TRBJ1-5, with D maybe TRBD1 (5 bases). The CDR3 runs to 15 residues. Germline CDR1 reads MGHRA; CDR2 reads YSYEKL. The CDR3 loop is CARSQEGRAQEPQHF. CDR3 sequence (DNA): TGCGCCCGCAGCCAAGAGGGGAGGGCCCAAGAGCCCCAGCATTTT.

This clonotype has a handful of counts. This sequence joins TRBV9 and TRBJ2-1; 15 bases agree with TRBD2. The V and J ends lost 0 bases and 8 bases, in that order; junction bases with no gene match: 6. This CDR3 spans 17 amino acids. Germline assignment: CDR1 SGDLS and CDR2 YYNGEE. The CDR3 is CASSVEGTSGRLDEQFF. The CDR3 bases are TGTGCCAGCAGCGTAGAGGGGACTAGCGGGAGGTTGGATGAGCAGTTCTTC. Based on the CDR3 plus reference TRBV9 and TRBJ2-1, the full variable domain is DSGVTQTPKHLITATGQRVTLRCSPRSGDLSVYWYQQSLDQGLQFLIQYYNGEERAKGNILERFSAQQFPDLHSELNLSSLELGDSALYFCASSVEGTSGRLDEQFFGPGTRLTVL.

This clonotype appeared many times. The chain has TRBV30 and TRBJ2-4; 7 positions match TRBD1. Germline CDR1 is GTSNPN and CDR2 is SVGIG (reference sequence). This CDR3 has 13 amino acids. Here the CDR3 reads CALKPGTANIQYF. CDR3 sequence (DNA): TGTGCTCTGAAGCCCGGGACAGCAAACATTCAGTACTTC.

In the case of this clonotype: No conserved phenylalanine or tryptophan ends this CDR3, so it is likely a read error. This chain joins TRBV6-1 and TRBJ1-2; D not certain. CDR1 is MNHNS and CDR2 is SASEGT in the germline V gene. The CDR3 is 15 residues long. V gave up 8 bases and J gave up 4 bases, with 20 bases separating them. The CDR3 loop reads CASYRPGTRIYGYTS. For the CDR3, the DNA is TGTGCCAGCTACCGCCCGGGCACCCGAATCTATGGCTACACCTCC.

Comments on this clonotype: Just one base apart from a much larger clone, this may be a read error. This chain links TRBV7-3 with TRBJ2-3; D call uncertain. The CDR3 is made up of 15 amino acids. Germline V gives CDR1 SGHTA, CDR2 FQGTGA. Deletions cut 3 bases from V and 1 base from J, with 11 bases between. For the CDR3, the DNA is TGTGCCAGCAGCTTCACGAGAGGCGGCACAGATACGCAGTATTTT. This translates into CASSFTRGGTDTQYF.

This clonotype was observed at least ten times. V and J are TRBV12-3 or TRBV12-4 and TRBJ1-1; D is uncertain. The CDR3 runs to 13 residues. Deletions cut 5 bases from V and 3 bases from J, with 10 bases between. The CDR3 loop is CASSLYSYTEAFF. The CDR3 coding sequence is TGTGCCAGCAGTCTTTACAGCTACACTGAAGCTTTCTTT.